These T cell receptor beta chains were read from a single sample in a study of human T cells and chemical hapten exposure. TCRdb processed the RACE reads anew with MiXCR; each CDR3 protein has one entry. The table lists under 110,000 distinct CDR3 sequences, around 12% of them singletons, with around 1.7% in the top ten. The sequenced sample was whole blood, obtained in connection with sensitization to the hapten diphenylcyclopropenone (DPC). The receptor source for this set is a woman between 50 and 59 years old with alopecia areata. Some clones in this sample may be carry-over from other donors' samples. Each CDR3 is given with its conserved first and last residue. A D gene is named only where the DNA matches it firmly. Size values are once, few and many counts, or a class for expanded clones, and some rows have none.

v_gene	j_gene	abundance	d_gene	CDR3aa	CDR3nt
TRBV12-3/TRBV12-4	TRBJ1-2	NA	NA	CASRTGIYGYTF	TGTGCCAGCAGAACGGGAATCTATGGCTACACCTTC
TRBV28	TRBJ2-7	many	TRBD2	CASSSPTSGSLYEQYF	TGTGCCAGCAGTTCACCGACTAGCGGGTCTCTCTACGAGCAGTACTTC
TRBV7-2	TRBJ1-6	NA	NA	CASSGGQYNSPLHF	TGTGCCAGCAGCGGTGGACAGTATAATTCACCCCTCCACTTT
TRBV2	TRBJ1-1	NA	NA	CASKTVSSEAFF	TGTGCCAGCAAAACAGTCTCATCGGAAGCTTTCTTT
TRBV12-3/TRBV12-4	TRBJ1-1	NA	NA	CASSFYVGTANTEAFF	TGTGCCAGCAGTTTCTACGTAGGGACCGCCAACACTGAAGCTTTCTTT
TRBV7-9	TRBJ2-5	NA	NA	CASSLLDPKETQYF	TGTGCCAGCAGCCTCCTAGACCCCAAAGAGACCCAGTACTTC
TRBV18	TRBJ2-7	many	TRBD2	CASSRTSGETYEQYF	TGTGCCAGCTCAAGGACTAGCGGAGAAACCTACGAGCAGTACTTC
TRBV20-1	TRBJ1-1	few	NA	CSATDSLNTEAFF	TGCAGTGCCACGGACAGTTTGAACACTGAAGCTTTCTTT
TRBV4-2	TRBJ2-3	once	TRBD2	CASSQTGTRVGDTQYF	TGTGCCAGCAGCCAAACCGGGACTAGAGTGGGTGATACGCAGTATTTT
TRBV12-3/TRBV12-4	TRBJ1-4	many	NA	CASSLGSVMSKLFF	TGTGCCAGCAGTTTAGGGTCAGTAATGAGTAAACTGTTTTTT
TRBV10-2	TRBJ2-5	NA	NA	CASSEPGMAETQYF	TGCGCCAGCAGTGAGCCAGGAATGGCGGAGACCCAGTACTTC
TRBV28	TRBJ1-1	NA	NA	CASSLPRTEAFF	TGTGCCAGCAGTTTACCACGGACTGAAGCTTTCTTT
TRBV20-1	TRBJ2-1	NA	TRBD2	CSAYTSGRNEQFF	TGCAGTGCTTATACTAGCGGGAGGAATGAGCAGTTCTTC
TRBV20-1	TRBJ2-2	NA	TRBD1	CSARLPGGRDTGELFF	TGCAGTGCTAGACTCCCAGGGGGTAGGGACACCGGGGAGCTGTTTTTT
TRBV6-2/TRBV6-3	TRBJ2-5	NA	TRBD2	CASSITGLKVTQYF	TGTGCCAGCAGTATAACGGGACTAAAAGTGACCCAGTACTTC
TRBV3-1	TRBJ2-7	NA	NA	CASSQGGRGPYEQYF	TGTGCCAGCAGCCAAGGTGGCCGGGGGCCTTACGAGCAGTACTTC
TRBV4-1	TRBJ2-7	NA	NA	CASSQEFPQGTYEQYF	TGCGCCAGCAGCCAAGAATTTCCCCAGGGGACCTACGAGCAGTACTTC
TRBV18	TRBJ1-5	few	NA	CASSPATGISNQPQHF	TGTGCCAGCTCACCAGCTACAGGGATAAGCAATCAGCCCCAGCATTTT
TRBV7-2	TRBJ2-3	NA	NA	CASSLGLGSSTDTQYF	TGTGCCAGCAGCTTAGGGTTGGGCTCTAGCACAGATACGCAGTATTTT
TRBV2	TRBJ1-2	few	TRBD1	CASSDEGQTFYGYTF	TGTGCCAGCAGTGACGAGGGACAGACCTTCTATGGCTACACCTTC
TRBV5-1	TRBJ1-4	few	NA	CASSSLPAQNEKLFF	TGCGCCAGCAGCTCACTCCCGGCCCAAAATGAAAAACTGTTTTTT
TRBV18	TRBJ2-7	NA	NA	CASSPQELGYEQYF	TGTGCCAGCTCGCCACAGGAATTAGGTTACGAGCAGTACTTC
TRBV29-1	TRBJ2-1	many	NA	CSVETGREGEQFF	TGCAGCGTTGAGACGGGCCGCGAGGGCGAGCAGTTCTTC
TRBV28	TRBJ1-2	NA	NA	CASSDRSYGYTF	TGTGCCAGCAGCGACAGGTCATATGGCTACACCTTC
TRBV18	TRBJ2-1	NA	TRBD2	CASSPFGSGGKNEQFF	TGTGCCAGCTCCCCCTTCGGTAGCGGGGGGAAAAATGAGCAGTTCTTC
TRBV6-5	TRBJ2-2	NA	NA	CATNLRSGNTGELFF	TGTGCCACCAACTTACGGTCCGGGAACACCGGGGAGCTGTTTTTT
TRBV14	TRBJ2-3	NA	TRBD2	CASSQLRTSGGPSSRPDTQYF	TGTGCCAGCAGCCAATTACGGACTAGCGGGGGCCCCAGCTCCCGTCCAGATACGCAGTATTTT
TRBV7-9	TRBJ2-7	NA	NA	CASSSLSRGVYEQYF	TGTGCCAGCAGCTCACTTTCGCGGGGAGTCTACGAGCAGTACTTC
TRBV10-3	TRBJ2-3	NA	TRBD2	CAIRSAGGITDTQYF	TGTGCCATCAGGTCAGCGGGAGGGATCACAGATACGCAGTATTTT
TRBV18	TRBJ2-3	NA	NA	CASSPGLLPDTQYF	TGTGCCAGCTCACCAGGACTCCTCCCAGATACGCAGTATTTT
TRBV10-1	TRBJ2-3	few	TRBD1	CASSEPTGDDTQYF	TGCGCCAGCAGTGAACCGACAGGGGATGATACGCAGTATTTT
TRBV5-5	TRBJ1-5	few	NA	CASSLDWGTKSNQPQHF	TGTGCCAGCAGCTTGGATTGGGGAACTAAGAGCAATCAGCCCCAGCATTTT
TRBV27	TRBJ2-7	NA	NA	CASSTWLRSYEQYF	TGTGCCAGCAGTACTTGGCTCAGGAGCTACGAGCAGTACTTC
TRBV10-3	TRBJ2-3	NA	TRBD1	CAIMRQGADTQYF	TGTGCCATCATGAGACAGGGGGCAGATACGCAGTATTTT
TRBV12-3/TRBV12-4	TRBJ2-1	NA	TRBD1	CASRPGRGRNEQFF	TGTGCCAGCAGACCAGGAAGGGGGCGCAATGAGCAGTTCTTC
TRBV11-2	TRBJ2-7	few	TRBD2	CASSLSGRANF	TGTGCCAGCAGCTTAAGCGGGAGAGCCAACTTC
TRBV28	TRBJ1-4	NA	TRBD1	CASYKTGGTNEKLFF	TGTGCCAGTTATAAAACAGGGGGCACTAATGAAAAACTGTTTTTT
TRBV12-3/TRBV12-4	TRBJ1-4	many	NA	CASSLSGSVGKLFF	TGTGCCAGCAGTTTATCAGGGTCGGTAGGAAAACTGTTTTTT
TRBV7-6	TRBJ2-4	many	NA	CASSSQTSGGIQYF	TGTGCCAGCAGCTCCCAGACTAGTGGGGGCATTCAGTACTTC
TRBV5-4	TRBJ1-3	many	NA	CASSSGDPSGDTIYF	TGTGCCAGCAGCTCGGGGGATCCCTCCGGGGACACCATATATTTT
TRBV4-2	TRBJ2-6	few	NA	CASSQDGQFRGANVLTF	TGTGCCAGCAGCCAAGACGGGCAATTTCGTGGGGCCAACGTCCTGACTTTC
TRBV2	TRBJ2-7	many	TRBD2	CASSLERAGVPDF	TGTGCCAGCAGCCTGGAACGTGCGGGGGTCCCGGATTTC
TRBV20-1	TRBJ1-4	few	NA	CSARKGEKLFF	TGCAGTGCTAGGAAGGGGGAAAAACTGTTTTTT
TRBV6-2/TRBV6-3	TRBJ2-1	many	NA	CASPPAQGAYNEQFF	TGTGCCAGCCCCCCGGCGCAGGGCGCCTACAATGAGCAGTTCTTC
TRBV12-3/TRBV12-4	TRBJ2-7	NA	NA	CASSLGQYEQYF	TGTGCCAGCAGTTTAGGGCAGTACGAGCAGTACTTC
TRBV6-5	TRBJ2-2	NA	NA	CASSYSGVARVTGELFF	TGTGCCAGCAGTTACTCGGGGGTTGCGCGTGTCACCGGGGAGCTGTTTTTT
TRBV14	TRBJ1-1	many	NA	CASSSNPGQINTEAFF	TGTGCCAGCAGCTCCAACCCGGGCCAGATAAACACTGAAGCTTTCTTT
TRBV7-2	TRBJ1-3	NA	NA	CASSLGYSGHTIYF	TGTGCCAGCAGCTTAGGTTACTCTGGACACACCATATATTTT
TRBV7-9	TRBJ2-1	NA	NA	CASSSITAILTYNEQFF	TGTGCCAGCAGCTCAATTACGGCAATCCTCACCTACAATGAGCAGTTCTTC
TRBV4-1	TRBJ2-3	NA	NA	CASSLSHPGLARTDTQYF	TGCGCCAGCAGCCTGTCTCACCCAGGCCTAGCCCGCACAGATACGCAGTATTTT
TRBV4-3	TRBJ2-1	NA	NA	CASSQDLGRTGEQFF	TGCGCCAGCAGCCAAGATTTGGGCAGGACCGGTGAGCAGTTCTTC